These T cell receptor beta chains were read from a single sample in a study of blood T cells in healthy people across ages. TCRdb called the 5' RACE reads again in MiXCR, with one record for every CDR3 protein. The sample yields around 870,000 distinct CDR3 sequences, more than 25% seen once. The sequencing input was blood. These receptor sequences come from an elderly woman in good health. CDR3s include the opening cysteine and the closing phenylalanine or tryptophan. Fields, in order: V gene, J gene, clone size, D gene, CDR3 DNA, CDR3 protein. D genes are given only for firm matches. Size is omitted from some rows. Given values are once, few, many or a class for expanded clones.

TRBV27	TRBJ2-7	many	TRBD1	TGTGCCAGCAGTCAAAACAGGGGGCACTACGAGCAGTACTTC	CASSQNRGHYEQYF
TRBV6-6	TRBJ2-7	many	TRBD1	TGTGCCAGCAGCTCCCCCGGGACAGGGACCTCCTACGAGCAGTACTTC	CASSSPGTGTSYEQYF
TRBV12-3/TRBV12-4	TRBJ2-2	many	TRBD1	TGTGCCAGCAGCTTACAGGGGATTACTGGGGAGCTGTTTTTT	CASSLQGITGELFF
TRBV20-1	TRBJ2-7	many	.	TGCAGTGCGAAGTCCCTTCTAGCGTTGAGCTCCTACGAGCAGTACTTC	CSAKSLLALSSYEQYF
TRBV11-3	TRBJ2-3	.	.	TGTGCCAGCAGCCCCGGGCGACTAACAACAGATACGCAGTATTTT	CASSPGRLTTDTQYF
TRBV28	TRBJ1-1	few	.	TGTGCCAGCAGAAAAAGGGGGGGCGCGAATACTGAAGCTTTCTTT	CASRKRGGANTEAFF
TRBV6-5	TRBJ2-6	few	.	TGTGCCAGCACTGAAGGATTTCCTGGGGCCAACGTCCTGACTTTC	CASTEGFPGANVLTF
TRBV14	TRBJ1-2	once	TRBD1	TGTGCCAGCAGTTCGGGACAGGGCATGTATGGCTACACCTTC	CASSSGQGMYGYTF
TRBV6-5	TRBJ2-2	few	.	TGTGCCAGCAGCCCTCCCGGGGACCCCGGGGAGCGGTTTTTT	CASSPPGDPGERFF
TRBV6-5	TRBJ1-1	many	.	TGTGCCAGCAGAACCCACACGTTGAAGGTTTTCTTT	CASRTHTLKVFF
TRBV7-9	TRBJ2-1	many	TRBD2	TGTGCCAGCAGCTTAGATCCTAGCGGGGGGACCTACAATGAGCAGTTCTTC	CASSLDPSGGTYNEQFF
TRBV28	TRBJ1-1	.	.	TGTGCCAGCAGTTTACCGGGCAGACTGAACACTGAAGCTTTCTTT	CASSLPGRLNTEAFF
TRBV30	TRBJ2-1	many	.	TGTGCCTGGAGTGTAAGCACGTTCGAGCAGTTCTTC	CAWSVSTFEQFF
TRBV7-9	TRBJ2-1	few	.	TGTGCCAGCAGGTTCGCGGGGGCCGCGGGGCAGTTCTTC	CASRFAGAAGQFF
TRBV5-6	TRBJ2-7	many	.	TGTGCCAGCAGCTTAGTTGGCAGTGACTACGAGCAGTACTTC	CASSLVGSDYEQYF
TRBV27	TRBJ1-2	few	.	TGTACCAGCAGTTCCGGGACAACCACCCGGGGCTACACCTTC	CTSSSGTTTRGYTF
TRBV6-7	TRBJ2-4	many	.	TGTGCCAGCAGACCTACCACAGGGCGGGAGGCCAAAAACATTCAGTACTTC	CASRPTTGREAKNIQYF
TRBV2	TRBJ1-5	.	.	TGTGCCGGCAGTGATGGCAGACAAGTAGCCCAGCATTTT	CAGSDGRQVAQHF
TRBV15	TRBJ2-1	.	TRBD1	TGTGCCACCAGCAGAGTTCCGGGACAGTCATACAATGAGCAGTTCTTC	CATSRVPGQSYNEQFF
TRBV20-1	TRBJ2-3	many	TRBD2	TGCAGTGCTAGATTACTAGCGCAAAGCACAGATACGCAGTATTTT	CSARLLAQSTDTQYF
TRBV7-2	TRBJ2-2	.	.	TGTGCCAGCAGCTCTGGGGCAGGGAAGGTCACCGGGGAGCTGTTTTTT	CASSSGAGKVTGELFF
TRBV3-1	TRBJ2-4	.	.	TGTGCCAGCAGCCAAGGCCCGGCTAGTTCGCCCATCCCTCAGTACTTC	CASSQGPASSPIPQYF
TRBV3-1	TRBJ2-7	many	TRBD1	TGTGCCACCAGGGGGACCTACGAGCAGTACTTC	CATRGTYEQYF
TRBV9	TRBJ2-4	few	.	TGTGCCAGCTTGCCTAGGGAGCAGTACTTC	CASLPREQYF
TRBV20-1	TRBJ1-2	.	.	TGCAGTGCTAGACGAGACAGCTCCAACTATGGCTACACCTTC	CSARRDSSNYGYTF
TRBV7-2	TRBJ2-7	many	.	TGTGCCAGCAGCTCCGGACCAACCACTACGAAGGAGCAGTACTTC	CASSSGPTTTKEQYF
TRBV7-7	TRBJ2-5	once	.	TGTGCCAGCAGCTCAGTGGAACTACAAGAGACCCAGTACTTC	CASSSVELQETQYF
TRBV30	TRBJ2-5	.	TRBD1	TGTGCCTGGCAACAGGGGTTGGTAGAGACCCAGTACTTC	CAWQQGLVETQYF
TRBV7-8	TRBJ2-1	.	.	TGTGCCAGCAGCTTTTATGGATCCGGATGGGGCTACAATGAGCAGTTCTTC	CASSFYGSGWGYNEQFF
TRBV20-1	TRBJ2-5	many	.	TGCAGTGCTAGAGTTCAGCAAACCCAAGAGACCCAGTACTTC	CSARVQQTQETQYF
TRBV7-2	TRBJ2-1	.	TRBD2	TGTGCCAGCAGACATCCTGGACTAGCGGGAGTCAGTGAGCAGTTCTTC	CASRHPGLAGVSEQFF
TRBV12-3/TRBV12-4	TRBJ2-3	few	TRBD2	TGTGCCAGCAATCTAGCGGTGAGACCAGATATGCAGTATTTT	CASNLAVRPDMQYF
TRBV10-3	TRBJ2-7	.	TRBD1	TGTGCCATCAGTGACCCGTCAGGGGGACGTGACGAGCAGTACTTC	CAISDPSGGRDEQYF
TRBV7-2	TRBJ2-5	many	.	TGTGCCAGCGCCCAGGGGAGGGAGACCCAGTACTTC	CASAQGRETQYF
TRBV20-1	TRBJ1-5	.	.	TGCAGTCTCAGTCGGGGTGGCAATCAGCCCCAGCATTTT	CSLSRGGNQPQHF
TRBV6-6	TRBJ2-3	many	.	TGTGCCAGCAGTTACTCTCTCCACACAGATACGCAGTATTTT	CASSYSLHTDTQYF
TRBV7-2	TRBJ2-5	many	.	TGTGCCAGCAGCTTTCGAGTAGGGCTCCAAGAGACCCAGTACTTC	CASSFRVGLQETQYF
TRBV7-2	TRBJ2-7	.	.	TGTGCCAGCAGCTTTAGTCACAGCTCCTACGAGCAGTACTTC	CASSFSHSSYEQYF
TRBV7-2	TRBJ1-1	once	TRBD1	TGTGCCAGCAGCCCGAACAGGGGGCGAAGCACTGAAGCTTTCTTT	CASSPNRGRSTEAFF
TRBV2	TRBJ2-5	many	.	TGTGCCAGCAGGCCCACGCTAGTCCCCCAAGAGACCCAGTACTTC	CASRPTLVPQETQYF
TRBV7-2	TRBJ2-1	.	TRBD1	TGTGCCAGCAGCCCCGGACAGGGTCCATGCAATGAGCAGTTCTTC	CASSPGQGPCNEQFF
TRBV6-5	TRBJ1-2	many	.	TGTGCCAGCAGTTCTTTGGCTGGTGAAGGAAGAGCCTATGGCTACACCTTC	CASSSLAGEGRAYGYTF
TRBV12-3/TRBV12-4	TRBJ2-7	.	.	TGTGCCAGCAGCCTCAGAGGGGGGAACGACGAGCAGTACTTC	CASSLRGGNDEQYF
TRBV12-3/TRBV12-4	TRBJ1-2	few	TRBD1	TGTGCCAGCAGTCCAGCCGACAGGGGGAACTATGGCTACACCTTC	CASSPADRGNYGYTF
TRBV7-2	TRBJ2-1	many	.	TGTGCCAGCAGGGCGGCAGGGGAGTTCTATGAGCAGTTCTTC	CASRAAGEFYEQFF
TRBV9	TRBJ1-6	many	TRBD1	TGTGCCAGCAGCCGCATGGGACAGGGAATATCCAATTCACCCCTCCACTTT	CASSRMGQGISNSPLHF
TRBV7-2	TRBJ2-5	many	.	TGTGCCAGCAGCCCCGGACAGTTGTACCAAGAGACCCAGTACTTC	CASSPGQLYQETQYF
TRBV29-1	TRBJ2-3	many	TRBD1	TGCAGCTCGCGGACAGGGATGGGAACAGATACGCAGTATTTT	CSSRTGMGTDTQYF
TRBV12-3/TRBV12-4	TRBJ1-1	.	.	TGTGCCAGCAGTTTACAGGGAGTGCTCATGAACACTGAAACTTTCTTT	CASSLQGVLMNTETFF
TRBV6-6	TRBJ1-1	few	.	TGTGCCAGCAGAGATCAGTTGGCCGAAGCTTTCTTT	CASRDQLAEAFF
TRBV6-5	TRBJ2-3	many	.	TGTGCCAGCAGCCACAAGACTTCTGGCACAGATACGCAGTATTTT	CASSHKTSGTDTQYF
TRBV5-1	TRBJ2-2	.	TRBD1	TGCGCCAGCGGAGGACAGGGGGCGCGTATTCCCGGGGAGCTGTTTTTT	CASGGQGARIPGELFF
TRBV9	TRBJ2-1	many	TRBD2	TGTGCCAGCAGCGTAGCGCTAGCGGGGAACTACAATGAGCAGTTCTTC	CASSVALAGNYNEQFF
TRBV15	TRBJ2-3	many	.	TGTGCCACCAGCACTTTACCCGGAGGCACGCAGTATTTT	CATSTLPGGTQYF
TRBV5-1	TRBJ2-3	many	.	TGCGCCAGCAGCTTGACTCCAGATACGCAGTATTTT	CASSLTPDTQYF
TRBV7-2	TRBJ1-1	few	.	TGTGCCAGCAGCCTTACCCGCGGGGGCACTGAAGCTTTCTTT	CASSLTRGGTEAFF
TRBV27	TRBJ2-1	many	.	TGTGCCAGCAGTTTTGCAGGGTCTGGTGAGCAGTTCTTC	CASSFAGSGEQFF
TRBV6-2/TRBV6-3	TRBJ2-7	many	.	TGTGCCAGCAGTTACCCCGTTTCGAGGGGAAAGAATGGCGAGCAGTACTTC	CASSYPVSRGKNGEQYF
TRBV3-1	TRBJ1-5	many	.	TGTGCCAGCAGCCAAGTGGGTGGGCAGCCCCAGCATTTT	CASSQVGGQPQHF
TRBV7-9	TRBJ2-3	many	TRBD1	TGTGCCAGCAGCTTCACCGGGACAGGGAGCGCAGATACGCAGTATTTT	CASSFTGTGSADTQYF